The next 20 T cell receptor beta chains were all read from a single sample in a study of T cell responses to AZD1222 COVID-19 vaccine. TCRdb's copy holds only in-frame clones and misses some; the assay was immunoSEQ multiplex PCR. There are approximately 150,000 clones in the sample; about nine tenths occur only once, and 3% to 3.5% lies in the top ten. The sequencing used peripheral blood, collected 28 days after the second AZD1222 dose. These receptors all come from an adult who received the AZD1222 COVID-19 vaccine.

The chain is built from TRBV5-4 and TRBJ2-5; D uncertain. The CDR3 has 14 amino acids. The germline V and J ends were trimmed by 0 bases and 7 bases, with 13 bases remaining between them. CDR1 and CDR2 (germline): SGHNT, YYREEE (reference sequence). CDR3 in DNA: TGTGCCAGCAGCTTGGCCGAGCAGCCGGGGACCCAGTACTTC. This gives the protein CASSLAEQPGTQYF.

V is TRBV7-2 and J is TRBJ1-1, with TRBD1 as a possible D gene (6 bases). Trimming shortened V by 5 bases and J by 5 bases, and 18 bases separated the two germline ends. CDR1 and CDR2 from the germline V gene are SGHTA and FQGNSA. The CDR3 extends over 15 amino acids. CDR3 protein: CASSPRDTGFTEAFF. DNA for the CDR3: TGTGCCAGCAGCCCCAGGGACACGGGATTTACTGAAGCTTTCTTT.

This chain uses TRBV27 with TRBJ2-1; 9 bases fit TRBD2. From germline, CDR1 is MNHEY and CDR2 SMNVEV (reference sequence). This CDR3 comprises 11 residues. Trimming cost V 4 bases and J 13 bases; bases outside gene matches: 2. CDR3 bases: TGTGCCAGCAGTTGGGGACTAGCACAGTTCTTC. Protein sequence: CASSWGLAQFF.

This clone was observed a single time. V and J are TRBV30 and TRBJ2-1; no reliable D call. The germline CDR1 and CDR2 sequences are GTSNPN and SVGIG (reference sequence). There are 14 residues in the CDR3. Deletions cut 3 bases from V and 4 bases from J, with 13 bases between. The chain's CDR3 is CAWSFHGPYNEQFF. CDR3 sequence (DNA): TGTGCCTGGAGCTTCCACGGACCATACAATGAGCAGTTCTTC.

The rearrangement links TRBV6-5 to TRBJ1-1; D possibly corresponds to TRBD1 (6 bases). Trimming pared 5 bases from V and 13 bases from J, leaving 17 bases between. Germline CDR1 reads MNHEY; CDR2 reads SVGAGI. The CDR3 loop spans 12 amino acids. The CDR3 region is CASSNTGTYFFF. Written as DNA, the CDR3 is TGTGCCAGCAGTAATACAGGGACTTACTTTTTCTTT.

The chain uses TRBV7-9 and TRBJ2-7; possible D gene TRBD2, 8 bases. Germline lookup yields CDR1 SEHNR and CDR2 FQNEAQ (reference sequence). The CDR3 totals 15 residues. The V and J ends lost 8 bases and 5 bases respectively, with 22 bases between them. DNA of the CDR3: TGTGCCAGCGCCCAGGGGGGCGGGAGGAGGAACGAGCAGTACTTC. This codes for CASAQGGGRRNEQYF.

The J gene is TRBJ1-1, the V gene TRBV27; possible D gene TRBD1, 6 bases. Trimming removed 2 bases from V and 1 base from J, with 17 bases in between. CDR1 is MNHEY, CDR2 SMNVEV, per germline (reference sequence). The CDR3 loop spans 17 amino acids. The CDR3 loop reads CASSLEGGVERNTEAFF. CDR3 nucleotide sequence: TGTGCCAGCAGTTTAGAGGGGGGGGTTGAGAGGAACACTGAAGCTTTCTTT.

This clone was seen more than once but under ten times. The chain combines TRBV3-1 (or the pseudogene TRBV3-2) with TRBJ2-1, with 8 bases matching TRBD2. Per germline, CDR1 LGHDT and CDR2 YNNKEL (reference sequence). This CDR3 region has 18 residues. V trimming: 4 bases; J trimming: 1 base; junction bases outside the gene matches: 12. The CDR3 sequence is CASSPRLVSGGSYNEQFF. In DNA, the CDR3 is TGTGCCAGCAGCCCCAGACTAGTCTCGGGGGGGTCCTACAATGAGCAGTTCTTC.

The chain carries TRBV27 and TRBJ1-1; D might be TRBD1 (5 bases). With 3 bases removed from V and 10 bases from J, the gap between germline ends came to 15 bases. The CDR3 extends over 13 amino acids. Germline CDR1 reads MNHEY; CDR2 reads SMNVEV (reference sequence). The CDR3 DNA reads TGTGCCAGCAGTTTTACCGTCCCGGGGGGAGCTTTCTTT. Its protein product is CASSFTVPGGAFF.

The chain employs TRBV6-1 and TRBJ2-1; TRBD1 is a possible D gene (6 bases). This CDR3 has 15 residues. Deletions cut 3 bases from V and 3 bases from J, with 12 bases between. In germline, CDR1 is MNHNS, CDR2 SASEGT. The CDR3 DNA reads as TGTGCCAGCAGTGAGATAGGACAGATCTACAATGAGCAGTTCTTC. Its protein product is CASSEIGQIYNEQFF.

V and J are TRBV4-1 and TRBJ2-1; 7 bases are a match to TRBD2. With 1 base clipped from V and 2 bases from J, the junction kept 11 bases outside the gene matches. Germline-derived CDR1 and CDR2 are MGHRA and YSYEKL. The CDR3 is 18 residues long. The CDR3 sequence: CASSQAGRLAGAYNEQFF. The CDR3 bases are TGCGCCAGCAGCCAAGCCGGGAGGCTAGCAGGCGCCTACAATGAGCAGTTCTTC.

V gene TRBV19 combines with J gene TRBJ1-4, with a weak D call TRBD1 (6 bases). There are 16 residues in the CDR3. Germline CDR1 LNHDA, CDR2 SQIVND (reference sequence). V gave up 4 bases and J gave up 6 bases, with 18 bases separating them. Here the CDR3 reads CASSRGAEGEDEKLFF. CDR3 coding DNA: TGTGCCAGTAGTAGGGGGGCCGAGGGGGAAGATGAAAAACTGTTTTTT.

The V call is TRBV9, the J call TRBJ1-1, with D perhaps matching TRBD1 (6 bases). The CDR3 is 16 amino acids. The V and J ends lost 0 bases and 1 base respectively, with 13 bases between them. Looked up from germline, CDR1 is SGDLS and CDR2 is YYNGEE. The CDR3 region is CASSVAAGGPNTEAFF. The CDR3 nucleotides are TGTGCCAGCAGCGTAGCGGCGGGGGGCCCGAACACTGAAGCTTTCTTT.

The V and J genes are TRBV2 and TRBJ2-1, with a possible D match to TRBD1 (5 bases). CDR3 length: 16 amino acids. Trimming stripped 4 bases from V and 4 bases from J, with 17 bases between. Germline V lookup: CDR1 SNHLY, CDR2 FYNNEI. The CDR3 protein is CASSGIRGRTYNEQFF. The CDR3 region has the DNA TGTGCCAGCAGTGGTATAAGGGGCAGAACGTACAATGAGCAGTTCTTC.

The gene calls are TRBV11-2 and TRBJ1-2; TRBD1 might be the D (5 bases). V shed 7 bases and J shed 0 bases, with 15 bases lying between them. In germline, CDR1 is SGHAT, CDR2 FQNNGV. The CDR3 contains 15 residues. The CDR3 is CASTRGDSSNYGYTF. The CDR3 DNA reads TGTGCCAGCACCCGGGGTGACAGCTCTAACTATGGCTACACCTTC.

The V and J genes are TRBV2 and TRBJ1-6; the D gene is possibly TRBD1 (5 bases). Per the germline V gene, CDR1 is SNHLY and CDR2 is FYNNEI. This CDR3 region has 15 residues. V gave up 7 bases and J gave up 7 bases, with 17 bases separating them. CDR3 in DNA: TGTGCCAGCACCTCCGGGGCGGGCGTAAATTCACCCCTCCACTTT. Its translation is CASTSGAGVNSPLHF.

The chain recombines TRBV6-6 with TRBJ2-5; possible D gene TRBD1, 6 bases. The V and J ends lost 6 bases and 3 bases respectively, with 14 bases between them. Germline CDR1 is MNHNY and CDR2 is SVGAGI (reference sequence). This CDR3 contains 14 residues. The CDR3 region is CASRSRQVEETQYF. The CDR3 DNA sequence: TGTGCCAGCAGGTCCCGACAGGTGGAAGAGACCCAGTACTTC.

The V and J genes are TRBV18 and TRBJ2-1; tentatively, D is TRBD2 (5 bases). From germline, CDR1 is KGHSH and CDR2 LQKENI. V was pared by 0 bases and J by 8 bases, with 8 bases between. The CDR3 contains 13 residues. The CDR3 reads CASSPPGLDEQFF. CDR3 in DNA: TGTGCCAGCTCACCACCCGGACTCGATGAGCAGTTCTTC. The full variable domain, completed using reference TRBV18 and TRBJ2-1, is NAGVMQNPRHLVRRRGQEARLRCSPMKGHSHVYWYRQLPEEGLKFMVYLQKENIIDESGMPKERFSAEFPKEGPSILRIQQVVRGDSAAYFCASSPPGLDEQFFGPGTRLTVL.

The CDR3 loop reads CASSIDQGEPYNEQFF. The CDR3 DNA sequence: TGTGCCAGTAGTATAGATCAGGGGGAGCCCTACAATGAGCAGTTCTTC. The rearrangement joins TRBV19 to TRBJ2-1, with 7 positions matching TRBD1. This CDR3 is 16 amino acids long. Germline V gene data show CDR1 as LNHDA and CDR2 as SQIVND (reference sequence). With 0 bases clipped from V and 2 bases from J, the junction kept 4 bases outside the gene matches.

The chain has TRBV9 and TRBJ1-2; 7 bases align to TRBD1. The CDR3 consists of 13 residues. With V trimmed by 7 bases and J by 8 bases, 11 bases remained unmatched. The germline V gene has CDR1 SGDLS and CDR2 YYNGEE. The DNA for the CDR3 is TGTGCCAGCGGAGACAGGGCGGTAGGAGGCTACACCTTC. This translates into CASGDRAVGGYTF.